Listed here are 20 T cell receptor beta chains from one sample, sequenced in a study of shared clonotypes between healthy human individuals. The method was immunoSEQ multiplex PCR; TCRdb's version includes in-frame clones alone and lacks a portion of them. The table lists about 95,000 clones, 67% of them singletons. The sample was memory CD8+ T cells sorted from blood. Subset given: CD45RO+ cells pooled with CCR7-negative TemRA cells. Receptors were obtained from a man in his thirties or forties in good health.

In the case of this clone: The same CDR3 arises from other DNA sequences in this sample as well. This chain links TRBV6-6 with TRBJ2-7; possibly TRBD1 for D (6 bases). The CDR3 loop spans 13 amino acids. V lost 5 bases and J 0 bases, leaving 8 bases between the germline ends. Germline V gene sequence: CDR1 MNHNY, CDR2 SVGAGI (reference sequence). The CDR3, as DNA: TGTGCCAGCAGTCCGACAGGCTCCTACGAGCAGTACTTC. Its translation: CASSPTGSYEQYF.

As regards this clone: With a far larger clone one base away, a read error is the likely cause. The chain couples TRBV7-9 to TRBJ2-1; D perhaps matches TRBD2 (7 bases). The germline V and J ends were trimmed by 5 bases and 13 bases, with 21 bases remaining between them. The V gene's germline CDR1 is SEHNR and CDR2 FQNEAQ (reference sequence). The CDR3 loop spans 14 amino acids. Here the CDR3 DNA reads TGTGCCAGCAGCCAGGGGCTGGGGGGGGACATTCAGTTCTTC. This gives the protein CASSQGLGGDIQFF.

This chain connects TRBV4-2 to TRBJ2-1; D gene uncertain. CDR3 length: 16 residues. V was clipped by 6 bases and J by 2 bases, with 17 bases between them. Germline assignment: CDR1 LGHNA and CDR2 YNFKEQ. The CDR3 nucleotides read TGTGCCAGCAGGATTGTCAGTAGTCCCGCCTACAATGAGCAGTTCTTC. The encoded protein is CASRIVSSPAYNEQFF.

The gene calls are TRBV2 and TRBJ2-1; D unclear. The V gene lost 5 bases and the J gene lost 5 bases, with 1 base spanning the gap. CDR3 length equals 10 residues. The germline gives CDR1 SNHLY, CDR2 FYNNEI. In nucleotides, the CDR3 is TGTGCCAGCAGTAACAATGAGCAGTTCTTC. The encoded protein is CASSNNEQFF.

CDR3 sequence: CASSPRASGRVNEQFF. The DNA of the CDR3 is TGTGCCAGCAGCCCCCGGGCTAGCGGGAGGGTCAATGAGCAGTTCTTC. The rearrangement joins TRBV7-9 to TRBJ2-1, with 12 positions matching TRBD2. The CDR3 consists of 16 residues. V dropped 5 bases and J dropped 6; count of bases not matched to a gene: 8. Looked up from germline, CDR1 is SEHNR and CDR2 is FQNEAQ (reference sequence).

In this sample, this clone turned up a few times. The chain carries TRBV7-9 and TRBJ2-7, with 7 positions matching TRBD2. The CDR3 is 17 residues long. With 5 bases clipped from V and 1 base from J, the junction kept 14 bases outside the gene matches. Germline V CDR1 and CDR2: SEHNR, FQNEAQ (reference sequence). This CDR3 reads CASSNTSQGLQSYEQYF. The CDR3 coding sequence is TGTGCCAGCAGCAACACCTCGCAGGGACTACAATCCTACGAGCAGTACTTC.

The rearrangement uses TRBV30 and TRBJ2-1; 10 bases are a match to TRBD2. V lost 8 bases to trimming and J lost 6 bases; unmatched junction nucleotides: 4. This CDR3 is 12 amino acids long. The germline gives CDR1 GTSNPN, CDR2 SVGIG (reference sequence). The DNA of the CDR3 is TGTGCCCGGCGACTAGCGGGCAATGAGCAGTTCTTC. Its translation: CARRLAGNEQFF.

This chain connects TRBV4-3 to TRBJ1-1, with D possibly matching TRBD1 (5 bases). Trimming stripped 1 base from V and 3 bases from J, with 12 bases between. There are 15 residues in the CDR3. CDR1 is LGHNA and CDR2 is YSLEER in the germline V gene. The CDR3 DNA follows: TGCGCCAGCAGCCAAGTTCAGGGTATTGACACTGAAGCTTTCTTT. This encodes CASSQVQGIDTEAFF.

This chain links TRBV19 with TRBJ2-6; 9 bases match TRBD1. Germline V CDR1 and CDR2: LNHDA, SQIVND (reference sequence). The CDR3 extends over 18 amino acids. The ends lost 5 bases at V and 3 bases at J; junction bases unmatched: 11. CDR3 in amino acids: CASSPGDRDVLGANVLTF. CDR3 DNA sequence: TGTGCCAGTAGTCCGGGGGACAGGGATGTTCTTGGGGCCAACGTCCTGACTTTC.

This sequence joins TRBV14 and TRBJ2-5, with 8 bases aligning to TRBD2. V trimming: 1 base; J trimming: 3 bases; junction bases outside the gene matches: 7. The CDR3 is made up of 16 amino acids. Germline CDR1 and CDR2: SGHDN and FVKESK. Written as DNA, the CDR3 is TGTGCCAGCAGCCAAGCTAACGGGAGGGCCGAAGAGACCCAGTACTTC. Its protein product is CASSQANGRAEETQYF.

V gene TRBV6-5 combines with J gene TRBJ2-1; D is unresolved. The CDR3 spans 14 residues. Germline CDR1 reads MNHEY; CDR2 reads SVGAGI. Deletions cut 1 base from V and 6 bases from J, with 10 bases between. The chain's CDR3 is CASSYFGYSNEQFF. The CDR3 DNA reads as TGTGCCAGCAGTTACTTTGGCTATTCCAATGAGCAGTTCTTC.

This clone was seen only a few times. The chain carries TRBV5-6 and TRBJ1-2; no definite D call. The CDR3 spans 15 residues. V shed 1 base and J shed 4 bases, with 14 bases lying between them. CDR1 and CDR2 (germline): SGHDT, YYEEEE. CDR3 protein: CASSLYNSPSYGYTF. The CDR3 region has the DNA TGTGCCAGCAGCTTGTACAACAGCCCGAGCTATGGCTACACCTTC.

The rearrangement joins TRBV11-2 to TRBJ2-3; D is ambiguous. CDR1 is SGHAT, CDR2 FQNNGV, per germline. Trimming removed 5 bases at V and 4 bases at J, with 13 bases between. The CDR3 is made up of 14 amino acids. The chain's CDR3 is CASSPDVGADTQYF. CDR3 DNA: TGTGCCAGCAGCCCGGACGTAGGTGCAGATACGCAGTATTTT.

This sequence joins TRBV27 and TRBJ2-7; 7 bases match TRBD1. Germline CDR1 is MNHEY and CDR2 is SMNVEV (reference sequence). Trimming cost V 2 bases and J 4 bases; bases outside gene matches: 8. The CDR3 consists of 15 residues. As DNA, the CDR3 is TGTGCCAGCAGTTTAGTCGCAGGGGGACCGTACGAGCAGTACTTC. This encodes CASSLVAGGPYEQYF.

Comment on this clone: Other nucleotide sequences from this sample produce the same CDR3. V gene TRBV6-5 combines with J gene TRBJ2-7; D is ambiguous. V lost 9 bases and J lost 4, with 22 bases in between. From germline, CDR1 is MNHEY and CDR2 SVGAGI. This CDR3 is built from 15 residues. Here the CDR3 reads CASSRSSRRAYEQYF. The CDR3 nucleotides read TGTGCCAGTAGTCGATCATCTAGACGGGCTTACGAGCAGTACTTC.

The chain combines TRBV6-1 with TRBJ1-5; D not certain. This CDR3 has 15 residues. Germline V gives CDR1 MNHNS, CDR2 SASEGT. The V gene lost 3 bases and the J gene lost 2 bases, with 11 bases spanning the gap. The CDR3 nucleotides read TGTGCCAGCAGTGATTTAGAGGGAGGCAATCAGCCCCAGCATTTT. Translation gives CASSDLEGGNQPQHF.

The rearrangement links TRBV18 to TRBJ2-2; D not resolved. Per germline, CDR1 KGHSH and CDR2 LQKENI. The CDR3 runs to 17 residues. The V and J ends lost 6 bases and 0 bases respectively, with 17 bases between them. The CDR3 nucleotides read TGTGCCAGCTCGTACTCTGGGGTCATTTCGAACACCGGGGAGCTGTTTTTT. This encodes CASSYSGVISNTGELFF.

The chain carries TRBV2 and TRBJ2-1, with D tentatively TRBD2 (6 bases). Looked up from germline, CDR1 is SNHLY and CDR2 is FYNNEI. Between the trimmed V and J ends, which lost 8 bases and 0 bases, there was a span of 23 bases. The CDR3 contains 18 residues. This CDR3 is CASETGDHTLSSYNEQFF. The CDR3 coding sequence is TGTGCCAGCGAGACGGGGGATCATACTTTAAGCTCCTACAATGAGCAGTTCTTC. Using reference TRBV2 and TRBJ2-1 for the parts outside the CDR3, the full variable domain is EPEVTQTPSHQVTQMGQEVILRCVPISNHLYFYWYRQILGQKVEFLVSFYNNEISEKSEIFDDQFSVERPDGSNFTLKIRSTKLEDSAMYFCASETGDHTLSSYNEQFFGPGTRLTVL.

V gene TRBV19 combines with J gene TRBJ1-1; 10 nucleotides line up with TRBD1. J was trimmed by 12 bases and V by 5 bases; bases with no gene match: 9. The germline V gene encodes CDR1 LNHDA and CDR2 SQIVND (reference sequence). This CDR3 region has 13 residues. CDR3 DNA: TGTGCCAGTAGTTTAACCGGGACAGGGGAATCTTTCTTT. Its translation is CASSLTGTGESFF.

In its sample, this clone was seen many times. V usage is TRBV19 and J usage is TRBJ1-1; D call uncertain. The CDR3 length is 13 residues. Germline V gives CDR1 LNHDA, CDR2 SQIVND (reference sequence). V gave up 3 bases and J gave up 6 bases, with 11 bases separating them. The CDR3 DNA follows: TGTGCCAGTAGTATGAAGGGTAGGGCTGAAGCTTTCTTT. It is translated as CASSMKGRAEAFF.